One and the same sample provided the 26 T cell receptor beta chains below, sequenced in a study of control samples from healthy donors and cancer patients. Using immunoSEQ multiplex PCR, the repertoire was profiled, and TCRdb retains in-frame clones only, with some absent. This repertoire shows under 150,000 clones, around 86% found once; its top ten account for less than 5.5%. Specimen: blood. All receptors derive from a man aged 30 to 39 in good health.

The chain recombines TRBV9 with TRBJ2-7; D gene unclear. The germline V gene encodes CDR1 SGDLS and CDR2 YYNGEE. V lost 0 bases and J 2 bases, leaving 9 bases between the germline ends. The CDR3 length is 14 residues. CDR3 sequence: CASSVDYNPYEQYF. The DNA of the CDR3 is TGTGCCAGCAGCGTAGATTACAACCCCTACGAGCAGTACTTC.

This chain's CDR3 is CASSYGNRGRETQYF. The CDR3 DNA follows: TGTGCCAGCAGTTACGGGAACAGGGGGCGAGAGACCCAGTACTTC. The gene calls are TRBV6-6 and TRBJ2-5, with 9 bases lining up with TRBD1. Germline V gene lookup returns CDR1 MNHNY and CDR2 SVGAGI (reference sequence). With V trimmed by 2 bases and J by 4 bases, 5 bases remained unmatched. There are 15 residues in the CDR3.

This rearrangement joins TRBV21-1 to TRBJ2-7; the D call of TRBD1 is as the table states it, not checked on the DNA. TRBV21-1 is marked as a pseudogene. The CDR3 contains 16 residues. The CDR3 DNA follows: TGTGCCAGCAGCAAAGTGTACAGGGGGCTCTCCTACGAGCAGTACTTC. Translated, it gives CASSKVYRGLSYEQYF.

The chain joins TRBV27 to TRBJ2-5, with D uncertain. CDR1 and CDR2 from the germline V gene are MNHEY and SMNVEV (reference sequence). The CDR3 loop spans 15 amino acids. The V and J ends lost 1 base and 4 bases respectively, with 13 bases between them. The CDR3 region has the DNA TGTGCCAGCAGTTTATTTTCTGGGGATGGAGAGACCCAGTACTTC. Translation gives CASSLFSGDGETQYF.

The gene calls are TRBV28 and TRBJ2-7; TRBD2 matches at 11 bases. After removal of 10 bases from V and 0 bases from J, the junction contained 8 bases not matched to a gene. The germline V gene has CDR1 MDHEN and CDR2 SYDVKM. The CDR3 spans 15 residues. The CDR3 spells CATMGLAVPSYEQYF. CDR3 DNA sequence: TGTGCCACCATGGGACTAGCGGTCCCCTCCTACGAGCAGTACTTC.

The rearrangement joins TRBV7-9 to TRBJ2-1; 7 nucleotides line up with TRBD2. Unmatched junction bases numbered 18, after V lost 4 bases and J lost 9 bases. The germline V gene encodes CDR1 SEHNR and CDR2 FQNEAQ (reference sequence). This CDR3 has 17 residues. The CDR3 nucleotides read TGTGCCAGCAGCTCATCCCCCGGACTAGTTGGGCCGGGTGAGCAGTTCTTC. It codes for CASSSSPGLVGPGEQFF.

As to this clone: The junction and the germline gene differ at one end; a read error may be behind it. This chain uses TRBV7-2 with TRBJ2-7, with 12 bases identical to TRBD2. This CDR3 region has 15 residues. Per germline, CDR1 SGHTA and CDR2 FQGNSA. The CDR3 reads CASRLGLAGSYEQYF. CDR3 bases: TGTGCCAGCAGATTAGGACTAGCGGGATCCTACGAGCAGTACTTC.

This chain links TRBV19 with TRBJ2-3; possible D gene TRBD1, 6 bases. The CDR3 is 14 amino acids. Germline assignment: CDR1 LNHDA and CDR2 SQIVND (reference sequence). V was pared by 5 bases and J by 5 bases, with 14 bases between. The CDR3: CASSDRPMGDTQYF. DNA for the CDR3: TGTGCCAGTAGTGACAGGCCTATGGGAGATACGCAGTATTTT.

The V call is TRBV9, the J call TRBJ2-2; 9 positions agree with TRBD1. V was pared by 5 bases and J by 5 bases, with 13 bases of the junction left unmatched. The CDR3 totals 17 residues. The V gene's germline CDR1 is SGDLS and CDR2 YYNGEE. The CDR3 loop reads CASRRDREVLGTGELFF. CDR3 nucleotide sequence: TGTGCCAGCAGACGGGACAGGGAAGTCTTAGGGACCGGGGAGCTGTTTTTT.

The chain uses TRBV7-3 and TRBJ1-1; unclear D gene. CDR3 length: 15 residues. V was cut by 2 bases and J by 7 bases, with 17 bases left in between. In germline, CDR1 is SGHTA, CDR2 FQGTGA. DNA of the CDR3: TGTGCCAGCAGCTTATACGGCTCCGTTGAAGGTGAAGCTTTCTTT. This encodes CASSLYGSVEGEAFF.

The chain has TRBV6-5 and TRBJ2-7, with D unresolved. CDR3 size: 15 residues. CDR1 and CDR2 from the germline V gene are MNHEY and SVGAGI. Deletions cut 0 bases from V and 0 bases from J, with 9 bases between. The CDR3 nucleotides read TGTGCCAGCAGTTACTCGAGGCAAAGCTCCTACGAGCAGTACTTC. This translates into CASSYSRQSSYEQYF.

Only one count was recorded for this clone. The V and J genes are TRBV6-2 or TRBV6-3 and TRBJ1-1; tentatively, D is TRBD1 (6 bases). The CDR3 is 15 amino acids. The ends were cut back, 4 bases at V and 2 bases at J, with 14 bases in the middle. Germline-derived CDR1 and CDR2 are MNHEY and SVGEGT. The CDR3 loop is CASSFPGQVNTEAFF. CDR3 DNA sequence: TGTGCCAGCAGTTTTCCGGGACAAGTAAACACTGAAGCTTTCTTT.

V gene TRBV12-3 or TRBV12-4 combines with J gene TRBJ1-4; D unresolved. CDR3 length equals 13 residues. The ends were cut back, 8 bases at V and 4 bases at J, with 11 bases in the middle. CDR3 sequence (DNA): TGTGCCAGCGGTTCCCAGTATAATGAAAAACTGTTTTTT. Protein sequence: CASGSQYNEKLFF.

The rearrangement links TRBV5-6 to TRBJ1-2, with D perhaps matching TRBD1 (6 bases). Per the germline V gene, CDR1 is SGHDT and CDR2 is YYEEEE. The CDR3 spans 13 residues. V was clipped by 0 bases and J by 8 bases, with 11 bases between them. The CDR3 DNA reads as TGTGCCAGCAGCTTGGAACAGGGTGAAGGCTACACCTTC. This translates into CASSLEQGEGYTF.

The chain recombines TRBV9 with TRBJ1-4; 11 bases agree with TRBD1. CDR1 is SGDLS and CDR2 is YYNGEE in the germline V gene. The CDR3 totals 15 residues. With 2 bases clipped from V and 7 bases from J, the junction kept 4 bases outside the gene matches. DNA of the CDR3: TGTGCCAGCAGCGTTTCTGGGACAGGGGGTGAAAAACTGTTTTTT. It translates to CASSVSGTGGEKLFF.

Written as DNA, the CDR3 is TGTGCCAGCAGCACGACCCTACCGGGACAGAAAGAGACCCAGTACTTC. Translating it yields CASSTTLPGQKETQYF. The chain joins TRBV7-9 to TRBJ2-5, with 7 bases lining up with TRBD1. V lost 5 bases to trimming and J lost 3 bases; unmatched junction nucleotides: 12. In germline, CDR1 is SEHNR, CDR2 FQNEAQ (reference sequence). The CDR3 extends over 16 amino acids.

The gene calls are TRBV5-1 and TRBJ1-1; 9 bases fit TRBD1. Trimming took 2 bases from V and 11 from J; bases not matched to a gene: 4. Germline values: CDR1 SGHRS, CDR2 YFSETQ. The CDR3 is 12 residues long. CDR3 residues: CASSFDRGNAFF. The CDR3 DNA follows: TGCGCCAGCAGCTTCGACAGGGGGAATGCTTTCTTT.

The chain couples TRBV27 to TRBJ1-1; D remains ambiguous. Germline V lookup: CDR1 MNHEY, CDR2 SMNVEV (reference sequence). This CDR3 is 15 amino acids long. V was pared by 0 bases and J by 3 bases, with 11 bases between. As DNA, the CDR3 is TGTGCCAGCAGTTTATCACCAGGAGGAGACACTGAAGCTTTCTTT. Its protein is CASSLSPGGDTEAFF.

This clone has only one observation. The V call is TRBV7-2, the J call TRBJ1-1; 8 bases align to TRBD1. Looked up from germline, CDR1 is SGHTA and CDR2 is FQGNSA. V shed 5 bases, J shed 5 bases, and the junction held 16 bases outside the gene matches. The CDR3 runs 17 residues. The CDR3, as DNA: TGTGCCAGCAGCCCACTACACAGGGGGTCGATGACGACTGAAGCTTTCTTT. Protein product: CASSPLHRGSMTTEAFF.

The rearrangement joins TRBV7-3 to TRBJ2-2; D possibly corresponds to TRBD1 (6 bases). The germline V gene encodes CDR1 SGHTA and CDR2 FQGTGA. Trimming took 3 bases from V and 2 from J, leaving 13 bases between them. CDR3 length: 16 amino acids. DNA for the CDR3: TGTGCCAGCAGCTTTTACGGGACAACTAACACCGGGGAGCTGTTTTTT. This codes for CASSFYGTTNTGELFF.

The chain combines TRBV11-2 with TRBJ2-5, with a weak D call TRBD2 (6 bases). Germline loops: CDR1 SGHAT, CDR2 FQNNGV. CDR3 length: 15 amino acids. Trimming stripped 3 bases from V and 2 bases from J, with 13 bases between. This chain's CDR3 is CASSLAAGPQETQYF. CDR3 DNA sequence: TGTGCCAGCAGCTTGGCCGCGGGACCGCAAGAGACCCAGTACTTC. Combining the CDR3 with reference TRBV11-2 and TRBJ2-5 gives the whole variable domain EAGVAQSPRYKIIEKRQSVAFWCNPISGHATLYWYQQILGQGPKLLIQFQNNGVVDDSQLPKDRFSAERLKGVDSTLKIQPAKLEDSAVYLCASSLAAGPQETQYFGPGTRLLVL.

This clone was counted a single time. CDR3 loop: CASSLTGTSGGTAYEQYF. The CDR3 DNA follows: TGTGCCAGCAGCTTAACCGGGACTAGCGGGGGGACCGCCTACGAGCAGTACTTC. The rearrangement joins TRBV7-2 to TRBJ2-7, with 15 nucleotides matching TRBD2. J gave up 2 bases and V 2 bases, and 7 bases lay outside the gene matches. The CDR3 is 18 residues long. CDR1 is SGHTA and CDR2 is FQGNSA in the germline V gene.

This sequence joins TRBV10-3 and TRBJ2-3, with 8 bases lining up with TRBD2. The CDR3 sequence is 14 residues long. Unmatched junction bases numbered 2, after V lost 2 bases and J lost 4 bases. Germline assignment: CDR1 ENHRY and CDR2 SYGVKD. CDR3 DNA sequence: TGTGCCATCAGTGAGGGCGGGGGGCCAGATACGCAGTATTTT. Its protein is CAISEGGGPDTQYF.

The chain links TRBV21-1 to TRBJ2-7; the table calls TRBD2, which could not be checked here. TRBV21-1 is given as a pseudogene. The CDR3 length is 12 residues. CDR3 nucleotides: TGTGCCAGCAGCAATCTCCGGCCCGGGGGGTACTTC. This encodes CASSNLRPGGYF.

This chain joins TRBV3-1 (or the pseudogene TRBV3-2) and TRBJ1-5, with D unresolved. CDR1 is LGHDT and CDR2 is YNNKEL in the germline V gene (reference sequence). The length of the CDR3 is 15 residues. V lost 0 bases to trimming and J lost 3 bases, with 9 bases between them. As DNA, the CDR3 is TGTGCCAGCAGCCAAGATTCGATGGTCAATCAGCCCCAGCATTTT. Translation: CASSQDSMVNQPQHF.

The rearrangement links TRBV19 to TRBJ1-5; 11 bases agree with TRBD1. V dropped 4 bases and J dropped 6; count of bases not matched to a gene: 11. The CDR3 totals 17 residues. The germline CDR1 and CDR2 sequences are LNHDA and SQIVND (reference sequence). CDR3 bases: TGTGCCAGTAGTAAACGTCTCCCGGGACAGGGGGTTCAGCCCCAGCATTTT. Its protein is CASSKRLPGQGVQPQHF.